Sequencing of this T cell receptor beta chain was carried out in a study of T-cell reconstitution after alpha-beta-depleted transplantation in children. Germline-derived CDR1 and CDR2 are LGHDT and YNNKEL (reference sequence). The CDR3 runs 17 residues. Trimming took 4 bases from V and 2 from J; bases not matched to a gene: 14. This clonotype was recorded a few times. Unique molecular identifiers featured in how the TCRbeta library was prepared. Using its own MiXCR run on the PCR reads, TCRdb lists one record per CDR3 protein. The table shows around 600,000 distinct CDR3 sequences, with under 12% occurring only once.

The receptor's source is a human donor who donated a stem cell graft to a child with acute myeloid leukemia. The chain has TRBV3-1 and TRBJ2-7; 7 bases fit TRBD2. This sample comprised PBMCs from the stem cell graft donor, obtained from the stem cell graft. CDR3 bases: TGTGCCAGCAGCCCCGGTCGAACGAGCGGGATCCCCTACGAGCAGTACTTC. The encoded protein is CASSPGRTSGIPYEQYF.